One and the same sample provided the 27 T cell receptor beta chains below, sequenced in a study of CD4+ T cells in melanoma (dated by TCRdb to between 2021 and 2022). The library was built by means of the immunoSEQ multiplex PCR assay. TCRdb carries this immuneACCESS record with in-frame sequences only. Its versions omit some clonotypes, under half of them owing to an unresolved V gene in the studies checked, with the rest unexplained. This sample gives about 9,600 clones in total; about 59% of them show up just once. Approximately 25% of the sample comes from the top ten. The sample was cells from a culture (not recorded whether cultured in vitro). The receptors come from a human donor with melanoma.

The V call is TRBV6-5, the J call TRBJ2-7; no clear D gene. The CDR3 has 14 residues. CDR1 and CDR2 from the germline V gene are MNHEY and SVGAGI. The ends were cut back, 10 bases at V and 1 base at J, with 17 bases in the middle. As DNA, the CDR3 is TGTGCCACCTACTCCTCCACAGCATCCTACGAGCAGTACTTC. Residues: CATYSSTASYEQYF.

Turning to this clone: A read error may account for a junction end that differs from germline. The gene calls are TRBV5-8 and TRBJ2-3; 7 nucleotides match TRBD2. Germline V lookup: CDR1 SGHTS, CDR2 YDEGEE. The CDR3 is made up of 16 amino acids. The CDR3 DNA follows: TGTGCCAGCACCTACCAGACATCGACTAGCACAGACACGCAGTATTTT. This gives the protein CASTYQTSTSTDTQYF.

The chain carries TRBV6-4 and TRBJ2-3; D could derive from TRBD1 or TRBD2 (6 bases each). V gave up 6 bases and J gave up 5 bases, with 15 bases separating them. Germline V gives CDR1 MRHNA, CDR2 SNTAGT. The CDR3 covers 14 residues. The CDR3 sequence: CASSSNGGRDTQYF. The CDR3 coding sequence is TGTGCCAGCAGCTCAAACGGGGGCCGAGATACGCAGTATTTT.

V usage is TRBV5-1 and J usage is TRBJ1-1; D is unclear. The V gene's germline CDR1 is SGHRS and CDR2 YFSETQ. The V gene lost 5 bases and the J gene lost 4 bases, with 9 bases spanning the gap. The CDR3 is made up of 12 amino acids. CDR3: CASRFDTTEAFF. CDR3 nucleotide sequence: TGCGCCAGCAGATTTGACACCACTGAAGCTTTCTTT.

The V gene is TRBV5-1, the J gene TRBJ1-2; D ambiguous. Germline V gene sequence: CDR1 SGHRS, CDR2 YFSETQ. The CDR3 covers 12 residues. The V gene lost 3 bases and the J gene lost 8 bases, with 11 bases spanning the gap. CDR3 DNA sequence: TGCGCCAGCAGCTCGGGCGTGGGGGGCTACACCTTC. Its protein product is CASSSGVGGYTF.

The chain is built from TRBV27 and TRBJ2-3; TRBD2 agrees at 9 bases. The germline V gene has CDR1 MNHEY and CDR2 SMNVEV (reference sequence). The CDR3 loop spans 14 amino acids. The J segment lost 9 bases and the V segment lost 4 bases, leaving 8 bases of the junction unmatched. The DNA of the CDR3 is TGTGCCAGCAGTTGGGGACTAGCCGGGGGCACGCAGTATTTT. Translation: CASSWGLAGGTQYF.

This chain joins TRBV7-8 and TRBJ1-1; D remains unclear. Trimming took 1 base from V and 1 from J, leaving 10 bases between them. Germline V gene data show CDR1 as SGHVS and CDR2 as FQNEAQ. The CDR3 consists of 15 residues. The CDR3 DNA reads TGTGCCAGCAGCTTAGGCTTTGGGCCGAACACTGAAGCTTTCTTT. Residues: CASSLGFGPNTEAFF. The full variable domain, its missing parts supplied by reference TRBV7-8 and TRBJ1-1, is GAGVSQSPRYKVAKRGQDVALRCDPISGHVSLFWYQQALGQGPEFLTYFQNEAQLDKSGLPSDRFFAERPEGSVSTLKIQRTQQEDSAVYLCASSLGFGPNTEAFFGQGTRLTVV.

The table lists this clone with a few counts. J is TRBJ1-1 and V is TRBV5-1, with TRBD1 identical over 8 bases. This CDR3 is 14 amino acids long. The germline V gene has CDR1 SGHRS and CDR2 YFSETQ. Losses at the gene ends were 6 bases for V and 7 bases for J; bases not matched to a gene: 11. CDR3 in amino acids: CASKPDRGASEAFF. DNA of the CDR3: TGCGCCAGCAAACCAGACAGGGGCGCGAGTGAAGCTTTCTTT.

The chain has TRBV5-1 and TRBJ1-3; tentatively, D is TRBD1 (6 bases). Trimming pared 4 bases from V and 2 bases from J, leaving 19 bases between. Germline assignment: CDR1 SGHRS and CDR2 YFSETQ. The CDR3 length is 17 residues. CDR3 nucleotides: TGCGCCAGCAGCAAATCGTCAGGGGCTTTAGCTGGAAACACCATATATTTT. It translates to CASSKSSGALAGNTIYF.

The CDR3: CASSLARTDTQYF. In DNA form, the CDR3 reads TGTGCCAGCAGCTTAGCGCGGACAGATACGCAGTATTTT. The chain has TRBV7-8 and TRBJ2-3; D call uncertain. V lost 0 bases and J lost 3, with 4 bases in between. The CDR3 has 13 amino acids. Germline V CDR1 and CDR2: SGHVS, FQNEAQ.

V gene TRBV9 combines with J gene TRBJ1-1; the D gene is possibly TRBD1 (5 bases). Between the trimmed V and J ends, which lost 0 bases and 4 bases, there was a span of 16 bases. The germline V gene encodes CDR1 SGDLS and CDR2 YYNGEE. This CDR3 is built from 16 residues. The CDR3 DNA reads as TGTGCCAGCAGCGTAGACAGTGCCGGTGGGGGCACTGAAGCTTTCTTT. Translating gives CASSVDSAGGGTEAFF.

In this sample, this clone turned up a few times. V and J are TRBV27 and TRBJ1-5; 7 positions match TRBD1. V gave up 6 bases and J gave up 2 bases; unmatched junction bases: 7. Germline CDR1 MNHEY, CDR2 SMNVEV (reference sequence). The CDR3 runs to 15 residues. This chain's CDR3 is CASRGSTGGNQPQHF. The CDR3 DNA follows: TGTGCCAGCAGGGGCAGTACAGGGGGCAATCAGCCCCAGCATTTT.

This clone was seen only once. DNA of the CDR3: TGTGCCAGCAGCTTAGCGCTTCTTGGGACTCGCGGAAACACCATATATTTT. It is translated as CASSLALLGTRGNTIYF. The chain links TRBV7-2 to TRBJ1-3; tentative D call: TRBD1 (5 bases). Germline V gene sequence: CDR1 SGHTA, CDR2 FQGNSA. The ends were cut back, 0 bases at V and 4 bases at J, with 16 bases in the middle. The CDR3 spans 17 residues.

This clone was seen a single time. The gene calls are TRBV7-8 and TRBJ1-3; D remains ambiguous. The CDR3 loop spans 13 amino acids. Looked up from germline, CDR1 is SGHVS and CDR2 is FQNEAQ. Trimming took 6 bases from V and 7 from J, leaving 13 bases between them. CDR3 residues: CASRTLVGNTIYF. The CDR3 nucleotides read TGTGCCAGCAGAACCCTGGTCGGGAACACCATATATTTT.

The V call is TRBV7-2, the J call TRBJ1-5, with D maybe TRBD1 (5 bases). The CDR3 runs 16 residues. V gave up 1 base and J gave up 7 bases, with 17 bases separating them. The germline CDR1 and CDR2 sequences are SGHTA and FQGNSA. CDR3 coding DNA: TGTGCCAGCAGCTTAGGTCAGGGACGTCCAAAACAGCCCCAGCATTTT. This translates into CASSLGQGRPKQPQHF.

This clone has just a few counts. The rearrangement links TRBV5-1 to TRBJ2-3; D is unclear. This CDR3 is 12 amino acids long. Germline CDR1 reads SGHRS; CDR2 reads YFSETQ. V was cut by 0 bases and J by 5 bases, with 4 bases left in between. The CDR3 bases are TGCGCCAGCAGCTTGGGGGGAGATACGCAGTATTTT. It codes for CASSLGGDTQYF. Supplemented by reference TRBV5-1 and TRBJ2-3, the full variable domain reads KAGVTQTPRYLIKTRGQQVTLSCSPISGHRSVSWYQQTPGQGLQFLFEYFSETQRNKGNFPGRFSGRQFSNSRSEMNVSTLELGDSALYLCASSLGGDTQYFGPGTRLTVL.

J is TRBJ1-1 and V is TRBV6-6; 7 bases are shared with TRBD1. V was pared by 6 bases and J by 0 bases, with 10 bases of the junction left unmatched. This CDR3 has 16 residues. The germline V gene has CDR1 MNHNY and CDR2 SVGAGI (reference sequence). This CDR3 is CASSHHRTGLNTEAFF. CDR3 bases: TGTGCCAGCAGCCACCATAGGACAGGTCTGAACACTGAAGCTTTCTTT.

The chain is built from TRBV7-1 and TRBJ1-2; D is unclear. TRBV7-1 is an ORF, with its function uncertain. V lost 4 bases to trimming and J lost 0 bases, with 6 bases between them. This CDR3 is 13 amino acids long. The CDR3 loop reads CASSFLANYGYTF. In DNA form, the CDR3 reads TGTGCCAGCAGCTTTTTGGCTAACTATGGCTACACCTTC.

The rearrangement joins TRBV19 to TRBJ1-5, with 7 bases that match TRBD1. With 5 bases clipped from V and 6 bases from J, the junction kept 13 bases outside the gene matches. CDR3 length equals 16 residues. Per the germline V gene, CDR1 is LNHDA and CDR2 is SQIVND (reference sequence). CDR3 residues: CASSLRPRQGRQPQHF. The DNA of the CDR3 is TGTGCCAGTAGTCTTAGACCCAGACAGGGTCGTCAGCCCCAGCATTTT.

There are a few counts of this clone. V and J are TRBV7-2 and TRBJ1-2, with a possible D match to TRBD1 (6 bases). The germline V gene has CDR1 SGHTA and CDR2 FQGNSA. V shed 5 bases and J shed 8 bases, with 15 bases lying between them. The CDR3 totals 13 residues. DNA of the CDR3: TGTGCCAGCAGCCCGATGCAGGGGTTAGGCTACACCTTC. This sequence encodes CASSPMQGLGYTF.

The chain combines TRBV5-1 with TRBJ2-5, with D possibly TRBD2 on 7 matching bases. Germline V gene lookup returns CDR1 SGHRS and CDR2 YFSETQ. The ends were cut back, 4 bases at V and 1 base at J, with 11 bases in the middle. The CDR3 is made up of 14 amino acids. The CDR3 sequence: CASSGGGSQETQYF. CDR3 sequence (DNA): TGCGCCAGCAGCGGCGGGGGCAGCCAAGAGACCCAGTACTTC.

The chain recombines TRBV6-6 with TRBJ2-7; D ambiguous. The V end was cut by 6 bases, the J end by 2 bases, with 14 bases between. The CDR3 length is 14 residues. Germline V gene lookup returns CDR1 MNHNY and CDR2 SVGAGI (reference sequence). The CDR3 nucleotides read TGTGCCAGCAGGTCCACGAATCCCCCCTACGAGCAGTACTTC. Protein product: CASRSTNPPYEQYF.

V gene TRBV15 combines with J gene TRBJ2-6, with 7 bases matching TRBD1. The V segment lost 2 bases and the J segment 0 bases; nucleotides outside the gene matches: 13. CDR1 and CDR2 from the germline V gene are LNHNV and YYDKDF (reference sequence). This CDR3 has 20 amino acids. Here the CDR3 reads CATSRLRQGSSTSGANVLTF. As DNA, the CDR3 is TGTGCCACCAGCAGATTAAGACAGGGCTCTTCCACCTCTGGGGCCAACGTCCTGACTTTC.

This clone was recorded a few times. The CDR3 nucleotides are TGTGCCAGCAGCTCTGGACAGGGGACCGGGGCCAACGTCCTGACTTTC. Residues: CASSSGQGTGANVLTF. The chain links TRBV11-2 to TRBJ2-6, with TRBD1 matching over 9 bases. The CDR3 runs 16 residues. Germline V gene sequence: CDR1 SGHAT, CDR2 FQNNGV. Trimming took 4 bases from V and 4 from J; bases not matched to a gene: 5.

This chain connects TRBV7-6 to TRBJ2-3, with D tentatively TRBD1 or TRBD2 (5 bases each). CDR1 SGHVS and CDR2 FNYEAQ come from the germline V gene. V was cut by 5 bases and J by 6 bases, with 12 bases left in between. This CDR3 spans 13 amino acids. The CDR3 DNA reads TGTGCCAGCAGCCAATCCGAGGGGGATACGCAGTATTTT. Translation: CASSQSEGDTQYF. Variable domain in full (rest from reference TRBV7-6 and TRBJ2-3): GAGVSQSPRYKVTKRGQDVALRCDPISGHVSLYWYRQALGQGPEFLTYFNYEAQQDKSGLPNDRFSAERPEGSISTLTIQRTEQRDSAMYRCASSQSEGDTQYFGPGTRLTVL.

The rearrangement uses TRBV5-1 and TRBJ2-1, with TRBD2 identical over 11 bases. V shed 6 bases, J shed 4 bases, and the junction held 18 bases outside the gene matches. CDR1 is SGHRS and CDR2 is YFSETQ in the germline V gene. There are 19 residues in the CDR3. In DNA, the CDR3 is TGCGCCAGCAAGAAGGTTGGGACTAGCGGACCCGGAGGGTACAATGAGCAGTTCTTC. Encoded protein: CASKKVGTSGPGGYNEQFF.

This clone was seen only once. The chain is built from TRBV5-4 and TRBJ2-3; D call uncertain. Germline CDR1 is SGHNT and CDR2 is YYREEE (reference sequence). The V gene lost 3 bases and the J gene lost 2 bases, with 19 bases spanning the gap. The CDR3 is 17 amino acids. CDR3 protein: CASSSTSQSSNTDTQYF. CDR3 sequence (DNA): TGTGCCAGCAGCTCGACAAGTCAGTCTTCTAACACAGATACGCAGTATTTT.